Below, 16 T cell receptor beta chains from the same sample are listed, as sequenced in a study of cytomegalovirus exposure and HLA in healthy donors. 13 Jbeta primers and 60 Vbeta primers were used for the PCR. The table came from immunoSEQ multiplex PCR; TCRdb's copy has only in-frame clones and leaves some out. Counted here are over 120,000 clones, around 75% occurring once; the ten biggest clones make up over 6.5%. Specimen: PBMCs. These receptors came from a young man in good health and CMV-seronegative.

The CDR3 spells CASRAGTGRGSNQPQHF. The CDR3 DNA reads as TGTGCCAGCAGAGCCGGGACAGGGCGGGGGAGCAATCAGCCCCAGCATTTT. The chain links TRBV28 to TRBJ1-5; TRBD1 agrees at 9 bases. The germline CDR1 and CDR2 sequences are MDHEN and SYDVKM. The CDR3 covers 17 residues. V was clipped by 6 bases and J by 1 base; unmatched bases: 10. The full variable domain, completed using reference TRBV28 and TRBJ1-5, is DVKVTQSSRYLVKRTGEKVFLECVQDMDHENMFWYRQDPGLGLRLIYFSYDVKMKEKGDIPEGYSVSREKKERFSLILESASTNQTSMYLCASRAGTGRGSNQPQHFGDGTRLSIL.

This rearrangement joins TRBV2 to TRBJ2-5, with 11 bases fitting TRBD2. The DNA end is more similar to TRBJ2-7, so the J call may be wrong. Germline loops: CDR1 SNHLY, CDR2 FYNNEI. The CDR3 loop spans 14 amino acids. In nucleotides, the CDR3 is TGTGCCAGCAGGTTAGCGGGGGGGAACTACGAGCAGTACTTC. It is translated as CASRLAGGNYEQYF.

Regarding this clone: In the same sample, other DNA sequences code for this CDR3. This rearrangement joins TRBV2 to TRBJ2-7; 7 bases agree with TRBD2. J was trimmed by 0 bases and V by 3 bases; bases with no gene match: 2. The CDR3 totals 14 residues. Germline CDR1 SNHLY, CDR2 FYNNEI. The CDR3 nucleotides are TGTGCCAGCAGTGAGCAGCGGGACTCCTACGAGCAGTACTTC. Protein product: CASSEQRDSYEQYF. The full variable domain, with the rest looked up from reference TRBV2 and TRBJ2-7, is EPEVTQTPSHQVTQMGQEVILRCVPISNHLYFYWYRQILGQKVEFLVSFYNNEISEKSEIFDDQFSVERPDGSNFTLKIRSTKLEDSAMYFCASSEQRDSYEQYFGPGTRLTVT.

The chain uses TRBV23-1 and TRBJ2-7; D is undetermined. TRBV23-1 is an ORF, with its function uncertain. Trimming pared 0 bases from V and 2 bases from J, leaving 8 bases between. The CDR3 has 14 amino acids. In DNA, the CDR3 is TGCGCCAGCAGTCAATCGGCAATCCCCTACGAGCAGTACTTC. Translated, it gives CASSQSAIPYEQYF.

A single count supports this clone. Germline and junction disagree at one end, which may indicate a read error. The gene calls are TRBV28 and TRBJ2-7; 9 bases are a match to TRBD1. Germline V gene sequence: CDR1 MDHEN, CDR2 SYDVKM. The CDR3 runs 16 residues. CDR3 protein: CASSSMVPDRGRTKCF. The DNA for the CDR3 is TGTGCCAGCAGTTCGATGGTACCGGACAGGGGTCGGACCAAGTGCTTC. The full variable domain, in which reference TRBV28 and TRBJ2-7 provide the parts outside the CDR3, is DVKVTQSSRYLVKRTGEKVFLECVQDMDHENMFWYRQDPGLGLRLIYFSYDVKMKEKGDIPEGYSVSREKKERFSLILESASTNQTSMYLCASSSMVPDRGRTKCFGPGTRLTVT.

The rearrangement joins TRBV7-9 to TRBJ1-2, with D perhaps matching TRBD1 (6 bases). There are 17 residues in the CDR3. Trimming removed 0 bases at V and 0 bases at J, with 14 bases between. CDR1 and CDR2 from the germline V gene are SEHNR and FQNEAQ (reference sequence). CDR3 in amino acids: CASSLAGTPNPNYGYTF. Written as DNA, the CDR3 is TGTGCCAGCAGCTTAGCAGGGACACCAAATCCTAACTATGGCTACACCTTC.

V is TRBV6-5 and J is TRBJ1-3, with D perhaps matching TRBD1 (5 bases). Germline assignment: CDR1 MNHEY and CDR2 SVGAGI. Between the trimmed V and J ends, which lost 6 bases and 0 bases, there was a span of 12 bases. There are 15 residues in the CDR3. The CDR3, as DNA: TGTGCCAGCAGACAGGTTATGAGCTCTGGAAACACCATATATTTT. This encodes CASRQVMSSGNTIYF.

The chain couples TRBV7-9 to TRBJ2-2; TRBD2 matches 9 bases. The CDR3 length is 14 residues. Per the germline V gene, CDR1 is SEHNR and CDR2 is FQNEAQ (reference sequence). Trimming removed 6 bases from V and 6 bases from J; junction bases left unmatched: 5. The CDR3: CASSLSGSSGELFF. CDR3 DNA sequence: TGTGCCAGCAGTCTTAGCGGGAGTTCCGGGGAGCTGTTTTTT.

The chain combines TRBV7-3 with TRBJ2-2, with a tentative D call TRBD1 (5 bases). Looked up from germline, CDR1 is SGHTA and CDR2 is FQGTGA. V lost 1 base, J lost 7 bases, and 13 bases lay in between. The CDR3 consists of 15 residues. The CDR3 DNA reads TGTGCCAGCAGCTTAAACCCAGGGCTGGGCGGGGAGCTGTTTTTT. Its protein is CASSLNPGLGGELFF.

V and J are TRBV6-1 and TRBJ1-5, with TRBD1 matching over 9 bases. The CDR3 runs 14 residues. The ends lost 7 bases at V and 4 bases at J; junction bases unmatched: 5. CDR1 MNHNS and CDR2 SASEGT come from the germline V gene. CDR3 DNA sequence: TGTGCCAGCACTTGGACAGGGGCTAATCAGCCCCAGCATTTT. The encoded protein is CASTWTGANQPQHF.

The genes are TRBV2 and TRBJ2-4, with D tentatively TRBD1 (6 bases). CDR1 is SNHLY, CDR2 FYNNEI, per germline. The CDR3 is made up of 16 amino acids. V lost 4 bases, J lost 3 bases, and 16 bases lay in between. The CDR3 DNA reads as TGTGCCAGCAGTGCGATCGCGACAGGTCTCAAAAACATTCAGTACTTC. Encoded protein: CASSAIATGLKNIQYF. The full variable domain, rest sourced from reference TRBV2 and TRBJ2-4, is EPEVTQTPSHQVTQMGQEVILRCVPISNHLYFYWYRQILGQKVEFLVSFYNNEISEKSEIFDDQFSVERPDGSNFTLKIRSTKLEDSAMYFCASSAIATGLKNIQYFGAGTRLSVL.

Worth noting for this clone: This sample includes further DNA sequences coding for the same CDR3. This rearrangement joins TRBV28 to TRBJ2-7; a weak D match, TRBD1 (5 bases). CDR3 length: 12 residues. Per the germline V gene, CDR1 is MDHEN and CDR2 is SYDVKM. Trimming left V 5 bases short and J 3 bases short, with 8 bases between. This CDR3 reads CASSGQGYEQYF. In nucleotides, the CDR3 is TGTGCCAGCAGTGGCCAGGGCTACGAGCAGTACTTC.

The gene calls are TRBV28 and TRBJ1-1, with D unclear. V lost 3 bases and J lost 6, with 11 bases in between. The CDR3 is made up of 13 amino acids. The germline gives CDR1 MDHEN, CDR2 SYDVKM. The CDR3 bases are TGTGCCAGCAGTTTGGGAGGGTCGTCTGAAGCTTTCTTT. This codes for CASSLGGSSEAFF.

V gene TRBV7-9 combines with J gene TRBJ2-2; the match to TRBD1 covers 8 bases. The CDR3 has 17 residues. The germline V gene encodes CDR1 SEHNR and CDR2 FQNEAQ (reference sequence). V lost 5 bases, J lost 0 bases, and 8 bases stayed unmatched. In nucleotides, the CDR3 is TGTGCCAGCAGCGCCCCGACAGGGGACACGAACACCGGGGAGCTGTTTTTT. Translation gives CASSAPTGDTNTGELFF.

V usage is TRBV18 and J usage is TRBJ1-5, with 9 bases lining up with TRBD1. V shed 4 bases, J shed 5 bases, and the junction held 6 bases outside the gene matches. The CDR3 totals 15 residues. Germline V gene lookup returns CDR1 KGHSH and CDR2 LQKENI. CDR3 protein: CASSLRGQGYQPQHF. The CDR3 nucleotides are TGTGCCAGCTCACTTAGAGGACAGGGGTATCAGCCCCAGCATTTT.

The V and J genes are TRBV7-2 and TRBJ2-7; D may be TRBD2 (5 bases). The germline CDR1 and CDR2 sequences are SGHTA and FQGNSA. The CDR3 extends over 14 amino acids. The germline V and J ends were trimmed by 1 base and 4 bases, with 11 bases remaining between them. The CDR3 DNA follows: TGTGCCAGCAGCTTAGGAGGAGGAGCTTACGAGCAGTACTTC. This sequence encodes CASSLGGGAYEQYF.